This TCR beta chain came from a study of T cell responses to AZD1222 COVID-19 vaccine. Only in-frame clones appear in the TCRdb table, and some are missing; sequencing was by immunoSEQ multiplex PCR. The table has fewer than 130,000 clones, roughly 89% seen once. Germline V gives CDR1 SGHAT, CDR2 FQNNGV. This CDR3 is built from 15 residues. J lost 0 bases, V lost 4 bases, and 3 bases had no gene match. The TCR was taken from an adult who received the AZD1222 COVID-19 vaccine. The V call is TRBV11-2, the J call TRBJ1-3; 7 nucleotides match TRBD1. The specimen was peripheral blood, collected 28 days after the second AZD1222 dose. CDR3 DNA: TGTGCCAGCAGCTCCCGGACAGGCTCTGGAAACACCATATATTTT. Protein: CASSSRTGSGNTIYF.